This T cell receptor (beta chain) came from a study of blood T cell repertoires in COVID-19. Study context: The analysed material was cDNA or gDNA that came from T cells, B-cell-depleted T cells, or PBMCs.

Original handling: Amplification of reference gene primers provided the estimated nucleated cell counts. The repertoire was sequenced with immunoSEQ multiplex PCR; TCRdb's copy has only in-frame clones and lacks some. V, J and clone size are those of that table, while D and trimming were read from the DNA. The repertoire holds around 620,000 clones, with over 80% as singletons. CDR1 is KGHSH, CDR2 LQKENI, per germline. The CDR3 is 14 amino acids. J was trimmed by 10 bases and V by 3 bases; bases with no gene match: 8. The sequenced material came from peripheral blood. V is TRBV18 and J is TRBJ2-4, with 8 positions matching TRBD1. This sequence originates from a woman under 30 with acute or convalescent COVID-19. DNA for the CDR3: TGTGCCAGCTCACCCCCAACGGGACAGGATATTCAGTACTTC. This encodes CASSPPTGQDIQYF.